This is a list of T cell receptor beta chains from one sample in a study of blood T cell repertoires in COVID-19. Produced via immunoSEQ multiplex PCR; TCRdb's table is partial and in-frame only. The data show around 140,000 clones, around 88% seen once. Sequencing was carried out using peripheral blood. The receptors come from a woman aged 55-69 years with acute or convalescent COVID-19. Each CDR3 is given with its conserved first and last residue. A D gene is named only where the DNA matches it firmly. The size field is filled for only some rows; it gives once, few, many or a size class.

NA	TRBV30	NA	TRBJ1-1	TGTGCCTGGAGTAGAGGGTACGGTGGGAACACTGAAGCTTTCTTT	CAWSRGYGGNTEAFF
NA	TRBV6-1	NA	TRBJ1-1	TGTGCCAGCAGTGAAGCGACAGAGATTAACACTGAAGCTTTCTTT	CASSEATEINTEAFF
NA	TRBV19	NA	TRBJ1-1	TGTGCCAGTAGAAAACAGGGTTCGGACACTGAAGCTTTCTTT	CASRKQGSDTEAFF
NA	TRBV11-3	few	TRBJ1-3	TGTGCCAGCAGCTTAGATTCCAGTTTTGGAAACACCATATATTTT	CASSLDSSFGNTIYF
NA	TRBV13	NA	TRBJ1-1	TGTGCCAGCAGCTCGAACAGGGTGAACACTGAAGCTTTCTTT	CASSSNRVNTEAFF
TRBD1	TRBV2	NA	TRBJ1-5	TGTGCCAGCCGTGGGACAGACCATAGCAATCAGCCCCAGCATTTT	CASRGTDHSNQPQHF
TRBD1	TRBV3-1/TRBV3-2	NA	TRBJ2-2	TGTGCCAGCACCGGGACAGGGTGGACCGGGGAGCTGTTTTTT	CASTGTGWTGELFF
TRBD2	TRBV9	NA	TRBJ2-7	TGTGCCAGCAGCGCTAGCGGGGGGGCCTACGAGCAGTACTTC	CASSASGGAYEQYF
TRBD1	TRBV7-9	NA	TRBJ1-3	TGTGCCAGCAGCCCCAGGGGGCTTGGAAACACCATATATTTT	CASSPRGLGNTIYF
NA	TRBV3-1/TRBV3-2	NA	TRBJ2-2	TGTGCCAGCAGTCCCTCGGGAGAAGGGGAGGTCGGGGAGCTGTTTTTT	CASSPSGEGEVGELFF
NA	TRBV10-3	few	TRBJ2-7	TGTGCCATCAGTGAATCGGGATACGAGCAGTACTTC	CAISESGYEQYF
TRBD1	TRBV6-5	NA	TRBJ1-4	TGTGCCAGCAAGTCGGGACAGGGGCGTGAAAAACTGTTTTTT	CASKSGQGREKLFF
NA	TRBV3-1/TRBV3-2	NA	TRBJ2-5	TGTGCCAGCGGCTCACACCTCATCGAGGTGGAGACCCAGTACTTC	CASGSHLIEVETQYF
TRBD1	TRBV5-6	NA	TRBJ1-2	TGTGCCAGCAGCGGAACAGGGGGCGGTGGCTACACCTTC	CASSGTGGGGYTF
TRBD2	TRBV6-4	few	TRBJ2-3	TGTGCCAGCGGACCTAGCGGTGGCACAGATACGCAGTATTTT	CASGPSGGTDTQYF
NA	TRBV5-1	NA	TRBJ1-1	TGCGCCAGCAGCTTGGCTGGGAGGAACACTGAAGCTTTCTTT	CASSLAGRNTEAFF
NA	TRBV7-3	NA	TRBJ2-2	TGTGCCAGCAAGCTACAGGGTCTCGCCGGGGAGCTGTTTTTT	CASKLQGLAGELFF
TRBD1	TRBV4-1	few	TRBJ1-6	TGCGCCAGCAGCCAAGAAGGGGGCGGCTCCTATAATTCACCCCTCCACTTT	CASSQEGGGSYNSPLHF
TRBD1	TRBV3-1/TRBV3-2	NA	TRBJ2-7	TGTGCCAGCAGTCTCGGACAGGGTAGATACGAGCAGTACTTC	CASSLGQGRYEQYF
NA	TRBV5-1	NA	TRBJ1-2	TGCGCCAGCAGCTTTGGAGACGTCAACTATGGCTACACCTTC	CASSFGDVNYGYTF
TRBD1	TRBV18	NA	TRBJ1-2	TGTGCCAGCTCAAGTTCCAGGGGGCCGGGATATGGCTACACCTTC	CASSSSRGPGYGYTF
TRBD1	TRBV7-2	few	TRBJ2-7	TGTGCCAGCAGCCCTGGACAGGGGACTGGGTACGAGCAGTACTTC	CASSPGQGTGYEQYF
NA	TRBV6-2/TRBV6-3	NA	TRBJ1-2	TGTGCCAGCAGTTACTCGGCAGATTATGGCTACACCTTC	CASSYSADYGYTF
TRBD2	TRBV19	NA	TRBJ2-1	TGTGCCAGTAGTAGCCTCAGGGGCGGGGGGAACGATTACAATGAGCAGTTCTTC	CASSSLRGGGNDYNEQFF
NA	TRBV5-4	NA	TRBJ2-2	TGTGCCAGCAGCCCAGGGCCCGGGGAGCTGTTTTTT	CASSPGPGELFF
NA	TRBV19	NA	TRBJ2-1	TGTGCCAGTAGTATGGAGGAGAGCAATGAGCAGTTCTTC	CASSMEESNEQFF
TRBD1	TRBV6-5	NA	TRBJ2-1	TGTGCCAGCAGTTACTCAGGAGGGCAGGGGGCGCGGGAGCAGTTCTTC	CASSYSGGQGAREQFF
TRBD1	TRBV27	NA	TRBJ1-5	TGTGCCAGCAGTTTCCGCCGGGACAGGGAGAGAAGTAGCAATCAGCCCCAGCATTTT	CASSFRRDRERSSNQPQHF
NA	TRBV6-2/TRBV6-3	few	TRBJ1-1	TGTGCCAGCAGGCCTCCAGGGAGGACTGAAGCTTTCTTT	CASRPPGRTEAFF
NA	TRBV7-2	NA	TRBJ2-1	TGTGCCAGCAGCTTAGTTTATGACGGGGACAATGAGCAGTTCTTC	CASSLVYDGDNEQFF
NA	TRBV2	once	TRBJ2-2	TGTGCCAGCAGGAGGGATATTGCCGGGGAGCTGTTTTTT	CASRRDIAGELFF
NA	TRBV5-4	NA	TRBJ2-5	TGTGCCAGCAGTTACCGGCGGTTCCAAGAGACCCAGTACTTC	CASSYRRFQETQYF
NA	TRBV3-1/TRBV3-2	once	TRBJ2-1	TGTGCCAGCAGCCAAGAGACGGGGTACAATGAGCAGTTCTTC	CASSQETGYNEQFF
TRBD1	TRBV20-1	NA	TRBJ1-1	TGCAGTGCTATGACAGGGCTTGAAGCTTTCTTT	CSAMTGLEAFF
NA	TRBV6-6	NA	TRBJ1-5	TGTGCCAGCAGTTACCCTGGGGTTGAGGGTCAGCCCCAGCATTTT	CASSYPGVEGQPQHF
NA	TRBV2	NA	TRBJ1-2	TGTGCCAGCAGCCCTACCGGGACTGGCTATGGCTACACCTTC	CASSPTGTGYGYTF
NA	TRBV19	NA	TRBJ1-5	TGTGCCAGTAGATCGGGTGGTCAGCCCCAGCATTTT	CASRSGGQPQHF
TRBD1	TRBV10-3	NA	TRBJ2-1	TGTGCCATCAGGAACAGGACAGGGGGCAATGAGCAGTTCTTC	CAIRNRTGGNEQFF
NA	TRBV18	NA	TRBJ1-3	TGTGCCAGCTCACCAAGCCGCTTCCAGGGATCGGGAAACACCATATATTTT	CASSPSRFQGSGNTIYF
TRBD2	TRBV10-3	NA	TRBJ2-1	TGTGCCATAGCGGGGGCCTACAATGAGCAGTTCTTC	CAIAGAYNEQFF